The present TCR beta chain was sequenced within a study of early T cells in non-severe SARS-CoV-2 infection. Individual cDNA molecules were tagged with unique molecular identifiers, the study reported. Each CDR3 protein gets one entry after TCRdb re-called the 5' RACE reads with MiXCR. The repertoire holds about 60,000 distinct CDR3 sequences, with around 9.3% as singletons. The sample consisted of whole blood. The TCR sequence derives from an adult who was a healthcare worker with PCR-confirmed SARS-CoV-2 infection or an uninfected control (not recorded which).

CDR3 sequence: CASSPAGADTGELFF. The CDR3 DNA reads TGTGCCAGCAGCCCGGCGGGAGCTGACACCGGGGAGCTGTTTTTT. V usage is TRBV4-2 and J usage is TRBJ2-2; 7 nucleotides align to TRBD2. The CDR3 spans 15 residues. Trimming took 4 bases from V and 3 from J; bases not matched to a gene: 5. Germline CDR1 LGHNA, CDR2 YNFKEQ.